This T cell receptor beta chain was obtained from a study of T cell responses to AZD1222 COVID-19 vaccine (dated by TCRdb to about 2021). About the investigation overall: AZD1222 recipients with second doses at about 4 weeks or about 12 weeks were pooled, because spike-specific TCR depth and breadth did not differ between schedules. TCR sequencing covered fewer than 250 trial participants: 200 to 210 given two doses of AZD1222 and around 26 given two doses of MenACWY control vaccine. Trial participants were enrolled into age subgroups of 18-55, 56-69 and 70-plus years, which contained 148, 28 and 57 TCR-sequenced participants, respectively. Findings and caveats that apply to the study as a whole: Conclusions about previously exposed vaccinees are limited because only a handful of AZD1222 recipients were SARS-CoV-2 seropositive at baseline. Because no samples from the day 14 peak response were available, repertoires could be characterized only after the peak T cell response. In the small 56-69-year group, the increase in depth fell short of significance, most likely because of low power. Spike-specific TCR breadth and depth rose significantly after two AZD1222 doses compared with day 0 and with MenACWY recipients. Most participants were white British and females outnumbered males, and the authors suggested that clonal diversity may have been underestimated. Vaccine-associated CD4 TCRs spanned the whole spike protein, with dominant responses in regions 160-218 and 743-854. Epitopes outside the regions mutated in the B.1.351 and B.1.1.7 variants were reportedly recognized by nearly half of the unique spike-specific TCRs.

The CDR3 regions of human TCRbeta chains were analyzed by immunosequencing. As for the original processing: Repertoire TCRs were matched against a reference library of SARS-CoV-2-specific TCRs generated with the MIRA antigen-specificity platform. Breadth meant the fraction of unique TCRs that were SARS-CoV-2-associated, whereas depth meant the fraction of total T cells that were SARS-CoV-2-associated. Each spike-specific TCR was assigned to its reactive spike region and to a CD4 or CD8 class using the MIRA data. Log10-transformed breadth and depth values were compared by one-way ANOVA with Sidak's multiple comparisons tests. Entries here come from immuneACCESS through TCRdb and include only in-frame sequences with V and J called. Some clones fail to appear in such tables; in the studies checked, an unresolved V gene covers under half of the shortfall, and the cause of the remainder is unknown. The DNA gave D and trimming, while V, J and clone size come from that table. This sample has around 110,000 clones in its table, and approximately 86% of those were observed once. The ten largest make up about 10% of the sample.

Explained via the paper, the time point label denotes: baseline before first vaccination. Vaccinee samples were obtained from the UK trials COV001 and COV002, which included a single-blind randomized controlled phase 2/3 trial of AZD1222 (ChAdOx1 nCoV-19) in healthy adults. Trial participant PBMC samples were collected at day 0 and day 28 after the second dose for TCRbeta chain sequencing. This clone was counted only a few times. The specificity of this receptor is unknown. No much larger clone exists at a distance of one base, and base qualities are not known. CDR3 length: 13 amino acids, cysteine to phenylalanine. Solely the CDR3 DNA is kept, with 39 bases framed from the first base. The germline ends are 16 bases apart after V is trimmed by 10 bases and J by 3 bases. The CDR1 and CDR2 encoded by the germline V gene are MNHEY and SVGAGI.

This chain is built from TRBV6-5 and TRBJ2-7; a tentative D call is TRBD2 (6 bases match). The sample here was peripheral blood, taken on day 0 of AZD1222 vaccination. The receptor comes from an adult in good health. The CDR3 sequence is CATRRGTGYEQYF. The DNA sequence follows: TGTGCCACCAGGCGGGGCACCGGCTACGAGCAGTACTTC.